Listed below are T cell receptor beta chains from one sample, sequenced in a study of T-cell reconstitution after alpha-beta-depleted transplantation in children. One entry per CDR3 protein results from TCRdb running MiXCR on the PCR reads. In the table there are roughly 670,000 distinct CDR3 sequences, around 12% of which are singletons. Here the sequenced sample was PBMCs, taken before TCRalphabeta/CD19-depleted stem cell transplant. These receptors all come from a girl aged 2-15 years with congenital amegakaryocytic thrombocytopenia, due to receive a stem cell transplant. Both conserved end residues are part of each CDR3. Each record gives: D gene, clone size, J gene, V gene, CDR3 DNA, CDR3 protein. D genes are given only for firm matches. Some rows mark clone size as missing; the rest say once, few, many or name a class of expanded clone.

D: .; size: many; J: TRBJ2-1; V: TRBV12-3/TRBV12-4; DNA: TGTGCCAGCACCCGGCACCCTCTCGGGCAGTTCTTC; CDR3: CASTRHPLGQFF
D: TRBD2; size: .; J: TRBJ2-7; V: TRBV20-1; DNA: TGCAGTGCTAGAGATCGGGGACTAACTATCTACGAGCAGTACTTC; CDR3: CSARDRGLTIYEQYF
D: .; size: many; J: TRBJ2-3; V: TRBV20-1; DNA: TGCAGTGCCAGGTCCCCCGGCACAGATACGCAGTATTTT; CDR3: CSARSPGTDTQYF
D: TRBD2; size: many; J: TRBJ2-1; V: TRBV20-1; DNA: TGCAGTGCTAGAGATTTTGTAATACACAGCGGGGGGCCCTACAATGAGCAGTTCTTC; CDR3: CSARDFVIHSGGPYNEQFF
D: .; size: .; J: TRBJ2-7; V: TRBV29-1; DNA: TGCAGCGTTGAACTAGTCAACCGCGAGCAGTACTTC; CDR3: CSVELVNREQYF
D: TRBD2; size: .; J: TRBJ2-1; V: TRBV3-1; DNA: TGTGCCAGCAGCCCCCCACGGGCGAGGCGAACAAGCGGGAGGTGGGGTGAGCAGTTCTTC; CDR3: CASSPPRARRTSGRWGEQFF
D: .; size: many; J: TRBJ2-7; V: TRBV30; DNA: TGTGCCTGGAGTAAAGGATTGACGGCCTACGAGCAGTACTTC; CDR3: CAWSKGLTAYEQYF
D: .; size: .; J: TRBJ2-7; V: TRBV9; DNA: TGTGCCAGCAGCCCGTTCCCACGCGGGCTTGTGGGCGAGCAGTACTTC; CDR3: CASSPFPRGLVGEQYF
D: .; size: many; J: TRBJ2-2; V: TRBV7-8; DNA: TGTGCCAGCTCTGGGGACAAGAACACCGGGGAGCTGTTTTTT; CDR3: CASSGDKNTGELFF
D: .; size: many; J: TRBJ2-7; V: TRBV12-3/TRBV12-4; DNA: TGTGCCAGCAGTTTTGAGGGGACCAACGAGCAGTACTTC; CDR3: CASSFEGTNEQYF
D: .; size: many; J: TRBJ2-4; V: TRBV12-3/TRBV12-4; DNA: TGTGCCAGCAGTTTAGGACCCTTTCTAAACATTCAGTACTTC; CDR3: CASSLGPFLNIQYF
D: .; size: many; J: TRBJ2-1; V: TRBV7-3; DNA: TGTGCCAGCAGACCAGGTAGCGGTAACAATGAGCAGTTCTTC; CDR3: CASRPGSGNNEQFF
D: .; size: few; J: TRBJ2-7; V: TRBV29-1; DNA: TGCAGCGTTGAAGATCTGGCAGGGAAAATCTACGAGCAGTACTTC; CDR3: CSVEDLAGKIYEQYF
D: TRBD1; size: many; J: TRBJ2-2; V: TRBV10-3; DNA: TGTGCCATCGCCGGACAGGGCCCCGGGGAGCTGTTTTTT; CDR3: CAIAGQGPGELFF
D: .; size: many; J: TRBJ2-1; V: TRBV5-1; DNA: TGCGCCAGCAGCTCACCGTTGCTAGACAATGAGCAGTTCTTC; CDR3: CASSSPLLDNEQFF
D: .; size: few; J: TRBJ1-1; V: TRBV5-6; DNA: TGTGCCAGCAGCTTGGCAGCCGAGAGGGCTTTCTTT; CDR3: CASSLAAERAFF
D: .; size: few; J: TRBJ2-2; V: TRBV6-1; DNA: TGTGCCACCGGGACTGATAACACCGGGGAGCTGTTTTTT; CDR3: CATGTDNTGELFF
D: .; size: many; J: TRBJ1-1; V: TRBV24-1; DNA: TGTGCCACCCACGGCGCAGGCGGTTATACTGAAGCTTTCTTT; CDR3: CATHGAGGYTEAFF
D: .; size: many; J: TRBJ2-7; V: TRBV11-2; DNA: TGTGCCAGCAGCTTAGGTGTCAACTCCCGCGAGCAGTACTTC; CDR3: CASSLGVNSREQYF
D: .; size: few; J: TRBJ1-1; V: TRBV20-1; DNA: TGCAGTTTCTCGTCGGTTATTGGGGGCACTGAAGCTTTCTTT; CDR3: CSFSSVIGGTEAFF
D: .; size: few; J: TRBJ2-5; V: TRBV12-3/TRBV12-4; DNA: TGTGCCAGCAGTCAGGGACGGGCTAGGACCCAGTACTTC; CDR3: CASSQGRARTQYF
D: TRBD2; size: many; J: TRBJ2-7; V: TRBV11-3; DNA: TGTGCCATCCTTGGGGCGCAGCGGGGCTACGAGCAGTACTTC; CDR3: CAILGAQRGYEQYF
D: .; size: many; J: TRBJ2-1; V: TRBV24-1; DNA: TGTGCCACCAGTGACACGGACCGATACAATGAGCAGTTCTTC; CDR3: CATSDTDRYNEQFF
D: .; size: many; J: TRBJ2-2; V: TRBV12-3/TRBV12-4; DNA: TGTGCCAGCAATCCACCCACCGGGGAGCTGTTTTTT; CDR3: CASNPPTGELFF
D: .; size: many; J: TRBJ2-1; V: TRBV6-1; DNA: TGTGCCAGCATATCCATTTCGGGACACATCAATGAGCAGTTCTTC; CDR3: CASISISGHINEQFF
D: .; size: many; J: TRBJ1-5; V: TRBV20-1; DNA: TGCAGTGCTAGATTCGCGGACGGAATTGATCAGCCCCAGCATTTT; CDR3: CSARFADGIDQPQHF
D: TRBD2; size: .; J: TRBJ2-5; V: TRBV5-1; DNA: TGCGCCAGCAGCTTAGCTAGCGGGAGGGCACGAGAGACCCAGTACTTC; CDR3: CASSLASGRARETQYF
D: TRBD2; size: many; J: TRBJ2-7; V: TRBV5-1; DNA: TGCGCCAGCAGCACAGGGACTAGCGGAACCTACGAGCAGTACTTC; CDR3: CASSTGTSGTYEQYF
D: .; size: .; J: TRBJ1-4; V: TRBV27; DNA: TGTGCCAGCAGCTGGGGAGGCTCGAATGAAAAACTGTTTTTT; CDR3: CASSWGGSNEKLFF
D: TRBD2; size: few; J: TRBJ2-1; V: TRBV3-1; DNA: TGTGCCAGCAGCCAGAGCGGGAGGGGGAATGAGCAGTTCTTC; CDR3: CASSQSGRGNEQFF
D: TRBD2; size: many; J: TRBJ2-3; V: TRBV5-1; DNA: TGCGCCAGCAGCACCTCTAGCGGGAGCACAGATACGCAGTATTTT; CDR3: CASSTSSGSTDTQYF
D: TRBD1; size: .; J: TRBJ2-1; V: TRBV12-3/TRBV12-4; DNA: TGTGCCAGCAGTTCGGGACAGGCCTACAATGAGCAGTTCTTC; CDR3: CASSSGQAYNEQFF
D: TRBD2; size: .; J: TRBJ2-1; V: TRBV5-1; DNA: TGCGCCAGCAGCTCGGGACTAGCCCTCTACAATGAGCAGTTCTTC; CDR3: CASSSGLALYNEQFF
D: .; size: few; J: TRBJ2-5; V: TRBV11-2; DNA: TGTGCCAGCAGCCCCCAGGGGATAGTGGAGACCCAGTACTTC; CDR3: CASSPQGIVETQYF
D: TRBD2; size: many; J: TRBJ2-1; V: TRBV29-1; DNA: TGCAGCGTTTCAACTAGCGGACTCAGGTACAATGAGCAGTTCTTC; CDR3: CSVSTSGLRYNEQFF
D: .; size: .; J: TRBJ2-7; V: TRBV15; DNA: TGTGCCACCAGCAGAGACAGGGGGGTGTCCTACGAGCAGTACTTC; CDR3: CATSRDRGVSYEQYF
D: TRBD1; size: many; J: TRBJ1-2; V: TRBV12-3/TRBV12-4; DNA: TGTGCCAGCAGCCGGGACAGGGTAATCAGTGGCTACACCTTC; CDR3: CASSRDRVISGYTF
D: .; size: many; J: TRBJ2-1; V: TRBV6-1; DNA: TGTGCCAGCAGTGTAGCTATTAACAATGAGCAGTTCTTC; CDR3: CASSVAINNEQFF
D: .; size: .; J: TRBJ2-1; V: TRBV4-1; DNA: TGCGCCAGCAGCCAAGAGGATATGCGGGACCCGGCAAGGGATGAGCAGTTCTTC; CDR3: CASSQEDMRDPARDEQFF
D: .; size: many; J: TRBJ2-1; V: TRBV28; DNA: TGTGCCAGCAGTTACGAGGGGTACGGCAATGAGCAGTTCTTC; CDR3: CASSYEGYGNEQFF